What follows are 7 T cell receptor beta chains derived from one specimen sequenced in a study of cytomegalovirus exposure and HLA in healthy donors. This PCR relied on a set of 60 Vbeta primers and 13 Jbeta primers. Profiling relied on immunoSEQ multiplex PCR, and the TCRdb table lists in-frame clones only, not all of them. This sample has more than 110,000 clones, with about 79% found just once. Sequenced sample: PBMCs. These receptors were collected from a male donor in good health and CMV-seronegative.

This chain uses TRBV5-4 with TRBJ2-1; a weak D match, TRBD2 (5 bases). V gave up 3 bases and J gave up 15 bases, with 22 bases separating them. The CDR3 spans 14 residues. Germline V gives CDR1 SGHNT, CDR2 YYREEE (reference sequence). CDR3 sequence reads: CASSSFGAANQRFF. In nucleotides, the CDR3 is TGTGCCAGCAGCTCCTTCGGAGCGGCCAATCAGCGGTTCTTC. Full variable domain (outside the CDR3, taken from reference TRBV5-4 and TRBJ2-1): ETGVTQSPTHLIKTRGQQVTLRCSSQSGHNTVSWYQQALGQGPQFIFQYYREEENGRGNFPPRFSGLQFPNYSSELNVNALELDDSALYLCASSSFGAANQRFFGPGTRLTVL.

DNA of the CDR3: TGCAGCGTTGAATACATTCAGAACCAAGAGACCCAGTACTTC. It yields the protein CSVEYIQNQETQYF. The chain couples TRBV29-1 to TRBJ2-5; D is undetermined. Germline V gene data show CDR1 as SQVTM and CDR2 as ANQGSEA. Trimming shortened V by 2 bases and J by 0 bases, and 10 bases separated the two germline ends. This CDR3 spans 14 amino acids.

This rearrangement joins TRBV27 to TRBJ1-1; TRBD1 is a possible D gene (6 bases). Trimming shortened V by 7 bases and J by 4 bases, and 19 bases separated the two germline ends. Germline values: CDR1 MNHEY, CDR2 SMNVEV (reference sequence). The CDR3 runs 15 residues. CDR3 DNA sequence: TGTGCCAGCATCGGGGTTGGGGGGGCCGGCACTGAAGCTTTCTTT. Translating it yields CASIGVGGAGTEAFF.

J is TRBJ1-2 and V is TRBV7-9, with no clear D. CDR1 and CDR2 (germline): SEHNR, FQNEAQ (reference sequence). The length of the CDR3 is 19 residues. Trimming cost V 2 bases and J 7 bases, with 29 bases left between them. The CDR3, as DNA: TGTGCCAGCAGCTTACGCGAACGGGTCTCCCCGGATCATTGGTCTGGCTACACCTTC. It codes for CASSLRERVSPDHWSGYTF. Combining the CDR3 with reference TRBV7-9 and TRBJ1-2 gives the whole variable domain DTGVSQNPRHKITKRGQNVTFRCDPISEHNRLYWYRQTLGQGPEFLTYFQNEAQLEKSRLLSDRFSAERPKGSFSTLEIQRTEQGDSAMYLCASSLRERVSPDHWSGYTFGSGTRLTVV.

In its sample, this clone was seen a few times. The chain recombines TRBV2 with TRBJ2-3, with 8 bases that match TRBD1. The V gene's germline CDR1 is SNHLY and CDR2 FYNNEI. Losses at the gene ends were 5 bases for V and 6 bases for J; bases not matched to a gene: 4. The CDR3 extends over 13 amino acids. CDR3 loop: CASSYSGGDTQYF. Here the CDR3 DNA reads TGTGCCAGCAGTTACTCAGGGGGCGATACGCAGTATTTT.

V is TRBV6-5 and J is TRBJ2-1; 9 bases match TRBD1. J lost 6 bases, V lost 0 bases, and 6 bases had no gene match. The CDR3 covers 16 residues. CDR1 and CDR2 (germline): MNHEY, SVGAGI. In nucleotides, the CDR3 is TGTGCCAGCAGTTACTCATGGACAGGGGCTGCCAATGAGCAGTTCTTC. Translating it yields CASSYSWTGAANEQFF.

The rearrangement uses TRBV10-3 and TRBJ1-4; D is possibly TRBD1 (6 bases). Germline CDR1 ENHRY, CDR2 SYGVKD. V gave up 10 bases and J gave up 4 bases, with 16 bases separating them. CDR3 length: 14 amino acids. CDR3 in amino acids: CATRGGQRNEKLFF. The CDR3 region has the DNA TGTGCCACCCGAGGGGGACAACGTAATGAAAAACTGTTTTTT.